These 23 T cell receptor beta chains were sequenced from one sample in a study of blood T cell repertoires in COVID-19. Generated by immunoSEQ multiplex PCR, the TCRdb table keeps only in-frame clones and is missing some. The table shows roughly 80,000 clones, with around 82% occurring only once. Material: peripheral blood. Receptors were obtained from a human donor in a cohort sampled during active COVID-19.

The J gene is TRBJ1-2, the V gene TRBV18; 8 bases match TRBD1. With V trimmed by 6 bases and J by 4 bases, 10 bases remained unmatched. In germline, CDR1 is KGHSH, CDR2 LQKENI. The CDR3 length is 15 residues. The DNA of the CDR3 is TGTGCCAGCTCGCCCGGACAGGGATTACTCTATGGCTACACCTTC. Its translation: CASSPGQGLLYGYTF.

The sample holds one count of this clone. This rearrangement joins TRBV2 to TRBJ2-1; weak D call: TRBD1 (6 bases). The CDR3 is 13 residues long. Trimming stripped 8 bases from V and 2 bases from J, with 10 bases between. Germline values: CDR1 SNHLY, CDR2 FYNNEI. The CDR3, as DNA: TGTGCCAGCCGGGACACAGCCTACAATGAGCAGTTCTTC. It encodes CASRDTAYNEQFF.

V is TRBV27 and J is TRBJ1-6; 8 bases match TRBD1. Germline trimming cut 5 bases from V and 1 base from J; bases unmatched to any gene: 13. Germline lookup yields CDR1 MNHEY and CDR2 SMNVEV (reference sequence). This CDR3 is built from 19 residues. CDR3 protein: CASSTQRTGFGSYNSPLHF. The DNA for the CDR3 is TGTGCCAGCAGTACCCAGAGGACAGGGTTTGGGTCCTATAATTCACCCCTCCACTTT.

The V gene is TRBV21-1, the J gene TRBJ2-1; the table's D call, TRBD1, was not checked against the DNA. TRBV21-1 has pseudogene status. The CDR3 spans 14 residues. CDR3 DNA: TGTGCCAGCAGCAGGGACAGGGCATACAATGAGCAGTTCTTC. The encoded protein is CASSRDRAYNEQFF.

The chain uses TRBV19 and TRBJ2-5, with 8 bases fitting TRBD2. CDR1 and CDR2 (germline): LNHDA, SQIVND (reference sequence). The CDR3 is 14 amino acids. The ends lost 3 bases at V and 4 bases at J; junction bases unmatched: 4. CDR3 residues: CASSISGVGETQYF. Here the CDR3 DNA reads TGTGCCAGTAGTATTAGCGGGGTGGGAGAGACCCAGTACTTC.

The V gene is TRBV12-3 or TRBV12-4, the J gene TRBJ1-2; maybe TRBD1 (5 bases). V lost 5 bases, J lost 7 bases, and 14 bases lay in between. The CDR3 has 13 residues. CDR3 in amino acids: CASSADAQGGYTF. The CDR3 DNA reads TGTGCCAGCAGTGCTGATGCGCAGGGTGGCTACACCTTC.

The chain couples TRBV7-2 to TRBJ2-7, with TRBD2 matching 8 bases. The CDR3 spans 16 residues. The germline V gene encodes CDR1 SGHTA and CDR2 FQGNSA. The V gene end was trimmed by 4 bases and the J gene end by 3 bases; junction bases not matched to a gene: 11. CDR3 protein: CASSSAGGEGNYEQYF. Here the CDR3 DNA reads TGTGCCAGCAGCTCCGCGGGGGGAGAGGGGAACTACGAGCAGTACTTC.

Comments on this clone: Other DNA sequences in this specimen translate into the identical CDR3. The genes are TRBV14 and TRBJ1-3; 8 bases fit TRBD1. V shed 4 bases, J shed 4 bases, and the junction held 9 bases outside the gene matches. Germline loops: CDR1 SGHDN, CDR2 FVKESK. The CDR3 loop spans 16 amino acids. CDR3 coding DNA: TGTGCCAGCAGCCGCTATCGGACAGGGTTCGGAAACACCATATATTTT. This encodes CASSRYRTGFGNTIYF.

CDR3 residues: CASTTSTGLLSEAFF. The CDR3 DNA reads as TGTGCCAGCACAACCTCGACAGGGCTTTTGTCTGAAGCTTTCTTT. The chain recombines TRBV6-5 with TRBJ1-1; 7 nucleotides match TRBD1. This CDR3 has 15 amino acids. The V and J ends lost 7 bases and 6 bases, in that order; junction bases with no gene match: 14. CDR1 is MNHEY and CDR2 is SVGAGI in the germline V gene.

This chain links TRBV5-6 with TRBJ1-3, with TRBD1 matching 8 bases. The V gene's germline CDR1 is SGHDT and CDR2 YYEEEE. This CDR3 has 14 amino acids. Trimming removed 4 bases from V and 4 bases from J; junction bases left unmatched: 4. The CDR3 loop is CASSGRGRGNTIYF. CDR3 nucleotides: TGTGCCAGCAGCGGCAGGGGGCGGGGAAACACCATATATTTT.

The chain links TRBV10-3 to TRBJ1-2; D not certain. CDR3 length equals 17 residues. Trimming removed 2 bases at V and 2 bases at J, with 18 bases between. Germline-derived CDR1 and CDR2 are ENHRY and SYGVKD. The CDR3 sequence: CAISEVTGSGSNYGYTF. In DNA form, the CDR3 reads TGTGCCATCAGTGAGGTTACGGGGAGTGGGTCCAACTATGGCTACACCTTC.

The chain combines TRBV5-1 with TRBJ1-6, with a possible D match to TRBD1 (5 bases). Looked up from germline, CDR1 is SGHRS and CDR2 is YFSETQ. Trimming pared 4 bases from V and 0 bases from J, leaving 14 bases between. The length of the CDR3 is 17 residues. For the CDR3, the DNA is TGCGCCAGCAGCCCGGGACTCAGCCGCTCCTATAATTCACCCCTCCACTTT. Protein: CASSPGLSRSYNSPLHF.

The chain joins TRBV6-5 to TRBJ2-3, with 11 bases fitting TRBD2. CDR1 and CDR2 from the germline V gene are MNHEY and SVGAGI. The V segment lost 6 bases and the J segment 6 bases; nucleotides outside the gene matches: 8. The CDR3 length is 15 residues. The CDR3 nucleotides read TGTGCCAGCAGAAATAGCGGGGGGGCCAGTGATACGCAGTATTTT. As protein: CASRNSGGASDTQYF.

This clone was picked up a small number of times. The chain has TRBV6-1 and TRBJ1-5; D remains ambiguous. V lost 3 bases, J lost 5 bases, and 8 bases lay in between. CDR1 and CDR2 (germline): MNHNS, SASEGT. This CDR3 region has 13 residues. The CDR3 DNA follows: TGTGCCAGCAGTGAGGTCGGGGATCAGCCCCAGCATTTT. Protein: CASSEVGDQPQHF.

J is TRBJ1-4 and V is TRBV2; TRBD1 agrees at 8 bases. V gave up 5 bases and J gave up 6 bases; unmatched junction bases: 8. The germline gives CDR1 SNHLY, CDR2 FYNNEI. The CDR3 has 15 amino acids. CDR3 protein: CASSPSGGADEKLFF. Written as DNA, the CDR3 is TGTGCCAGCAGTCCTTCAGGGGGCGCCGATGAAAAACTGTTTTTT.

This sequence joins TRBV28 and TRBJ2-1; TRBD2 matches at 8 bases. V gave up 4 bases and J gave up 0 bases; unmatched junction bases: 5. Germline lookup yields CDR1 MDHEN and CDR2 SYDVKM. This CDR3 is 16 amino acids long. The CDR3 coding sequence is TGTGCCAGCAGTTCCACCGGGGGGGGCTCCTACAATGAGCAGTTCTTC. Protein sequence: CASSSTGGGSYNEQFF.

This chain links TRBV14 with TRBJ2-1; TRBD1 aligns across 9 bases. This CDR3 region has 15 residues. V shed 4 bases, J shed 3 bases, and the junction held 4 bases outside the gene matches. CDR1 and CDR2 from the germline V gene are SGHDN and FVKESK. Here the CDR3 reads CASSLGTGHYNEQFF. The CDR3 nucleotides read TGTGCCAGCAGCCTCGGGACAGGGCACTACAATGAGCAGTTCTTC. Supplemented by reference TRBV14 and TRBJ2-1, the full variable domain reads EAGVTQFPSHSVIEKGQTVTLRCDPISGHDNLYWYRRVMGKEIKFLLHFVKESKQDESGMPNNRFLAERTGGTYSTLKVQPAELEDSGVYFCASSLGTGHYNEQFFGPGTRLTVL.

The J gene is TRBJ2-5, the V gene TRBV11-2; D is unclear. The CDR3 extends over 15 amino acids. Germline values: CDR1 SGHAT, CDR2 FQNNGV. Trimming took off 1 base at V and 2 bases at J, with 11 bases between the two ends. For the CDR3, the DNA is TGTGCCAGCAGCTTAGTTGCTAGGATTCAAGAGACCCAGTACTTC. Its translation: CASSLVARIQETQYF.

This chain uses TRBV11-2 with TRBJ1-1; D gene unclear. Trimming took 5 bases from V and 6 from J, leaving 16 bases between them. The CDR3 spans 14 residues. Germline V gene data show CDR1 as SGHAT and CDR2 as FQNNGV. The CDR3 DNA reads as TGTGCCAGCAGCCCCCGCGGTGGTCTAGCTGAAGCTTTCTTT. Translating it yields CASSPRGGLAEAFF.

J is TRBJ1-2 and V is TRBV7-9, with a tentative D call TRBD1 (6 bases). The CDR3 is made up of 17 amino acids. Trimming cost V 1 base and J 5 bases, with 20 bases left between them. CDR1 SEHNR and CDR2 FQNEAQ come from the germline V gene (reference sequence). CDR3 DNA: TGTGCCAGCAGCTTAGGGGTCCAGGGGTCTAAGGTTTATGGCTACACCTTC. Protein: CASSLGVQGSKVYGYTF.

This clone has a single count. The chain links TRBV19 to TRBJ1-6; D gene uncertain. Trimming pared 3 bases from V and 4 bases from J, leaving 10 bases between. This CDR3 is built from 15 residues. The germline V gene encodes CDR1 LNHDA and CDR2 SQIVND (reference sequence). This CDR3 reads CASSIGGGYNSPLHF. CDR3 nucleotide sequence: TGTGCCAGTAGTATCGGCGGCGGATATAATTCACCCCTCCACTTT.

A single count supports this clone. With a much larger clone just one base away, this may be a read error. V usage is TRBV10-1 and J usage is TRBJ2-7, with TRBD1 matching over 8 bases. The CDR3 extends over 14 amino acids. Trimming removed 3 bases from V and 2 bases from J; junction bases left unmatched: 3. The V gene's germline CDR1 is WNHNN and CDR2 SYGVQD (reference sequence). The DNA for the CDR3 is TGCGCCAGCAGTGATACAGGGGGAACCTACGAGCAGTACTTC. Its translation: CASSDTGGTYEQYF.

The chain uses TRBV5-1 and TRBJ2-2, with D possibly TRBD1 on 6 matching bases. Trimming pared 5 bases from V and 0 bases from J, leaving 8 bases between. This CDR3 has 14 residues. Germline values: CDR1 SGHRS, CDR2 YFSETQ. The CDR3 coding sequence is TGCGCCAGCAGATGGGACACGAACACCGGGGAGCTGTTTTTT. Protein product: CASRWDTNTGELFF.